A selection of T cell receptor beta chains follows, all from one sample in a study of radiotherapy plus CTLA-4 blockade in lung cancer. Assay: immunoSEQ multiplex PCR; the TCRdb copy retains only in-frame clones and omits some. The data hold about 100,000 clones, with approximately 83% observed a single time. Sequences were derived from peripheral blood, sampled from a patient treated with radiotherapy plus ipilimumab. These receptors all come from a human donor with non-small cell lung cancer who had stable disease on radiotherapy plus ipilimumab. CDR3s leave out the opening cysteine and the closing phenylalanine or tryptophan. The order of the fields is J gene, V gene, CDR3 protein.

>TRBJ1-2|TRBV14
ASSQVPAAQGRGSYT
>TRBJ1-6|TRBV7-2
ASRDREHSPLH
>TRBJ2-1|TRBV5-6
ASSSVGSGRENEQF
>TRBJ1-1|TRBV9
ASSPTPENTEAF
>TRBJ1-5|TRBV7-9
ASSLNGPNQPQH
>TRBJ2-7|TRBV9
ASSVGGLGEQY
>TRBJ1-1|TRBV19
ASSPTGWTEAF
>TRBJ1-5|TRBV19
ASSYGQGVRNQPQH
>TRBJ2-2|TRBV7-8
ASSPGQLNTGELF
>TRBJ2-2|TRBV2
ASSVGQTNTGELF
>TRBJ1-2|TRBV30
AWSVSGPRSGGYT
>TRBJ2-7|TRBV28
ASSLSGTPSYEQY
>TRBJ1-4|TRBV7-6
ASSRDWGGTNEKLF
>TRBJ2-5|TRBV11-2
ASSRTELPGAQY
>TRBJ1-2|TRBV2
ASGLPGQGSYGYT
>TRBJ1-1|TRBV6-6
ASNPQGNTEAF
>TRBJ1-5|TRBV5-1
ASTTWAQGGNQPQH
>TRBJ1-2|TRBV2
ASRSTGRGGYT
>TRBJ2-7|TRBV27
ASSLSPGAEQY
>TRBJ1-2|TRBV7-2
ASSLASQGYGYT
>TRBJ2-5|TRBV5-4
ASSPGTSGGPKETQY
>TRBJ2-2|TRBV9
ASSVGTPPGELF
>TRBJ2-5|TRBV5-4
ASSFLGAGETQY
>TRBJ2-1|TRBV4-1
ASSLKGPGPSGHNEQF
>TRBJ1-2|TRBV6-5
ASRQNTGYT
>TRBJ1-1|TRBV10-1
ATSTGPNTEAF
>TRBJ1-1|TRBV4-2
ASSNGQGNTEAF
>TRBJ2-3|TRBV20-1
SATRDTQY
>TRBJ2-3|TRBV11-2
ASSVPIGTRTDTQY
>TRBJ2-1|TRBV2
ASSEGAGGPHEQF
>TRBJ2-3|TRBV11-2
ASSVGGTAQY
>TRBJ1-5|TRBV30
AWSLTGTPKDQPQH
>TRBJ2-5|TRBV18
ASSLGLKETQY
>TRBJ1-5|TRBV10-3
AIRGDSLNQPQH
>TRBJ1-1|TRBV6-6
ASQGPSTEAF
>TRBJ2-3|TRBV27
ASSPLGGKGTDTQY
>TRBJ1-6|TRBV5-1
ASSLESSYNSPLH
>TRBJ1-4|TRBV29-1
SVYRGRGEKLF
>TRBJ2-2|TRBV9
ASSGGGYSTGELF
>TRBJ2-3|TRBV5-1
ASNGGTSGTDTQY
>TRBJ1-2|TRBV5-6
ASSLDAARGYT
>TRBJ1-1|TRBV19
ASSTDRRNTEAF
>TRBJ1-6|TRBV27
ASRAGGLGSPLH
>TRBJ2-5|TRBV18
ASSLSGLAGETQY
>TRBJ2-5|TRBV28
ASSSHMGETQY
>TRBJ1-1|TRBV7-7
ASSSRVQNTEAF
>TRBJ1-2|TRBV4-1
ASSSLRGTYT
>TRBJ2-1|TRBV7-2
ASSLGPPNEQF
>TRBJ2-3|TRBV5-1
ASSLVGATGDTQY
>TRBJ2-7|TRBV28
ASTYGQAYEQY
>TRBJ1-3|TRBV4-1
ASSPRDRNTIY
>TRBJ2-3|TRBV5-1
ASSSAGGTDTQY
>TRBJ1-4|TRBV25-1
ASTNRGLGEKLF
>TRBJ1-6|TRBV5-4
ASSLRGGNNSPLH
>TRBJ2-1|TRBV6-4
ASSPSGGFYNEQF
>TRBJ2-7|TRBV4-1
ASSQDDTTYEQY
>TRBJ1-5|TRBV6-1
ASRQGAMGNQPQH